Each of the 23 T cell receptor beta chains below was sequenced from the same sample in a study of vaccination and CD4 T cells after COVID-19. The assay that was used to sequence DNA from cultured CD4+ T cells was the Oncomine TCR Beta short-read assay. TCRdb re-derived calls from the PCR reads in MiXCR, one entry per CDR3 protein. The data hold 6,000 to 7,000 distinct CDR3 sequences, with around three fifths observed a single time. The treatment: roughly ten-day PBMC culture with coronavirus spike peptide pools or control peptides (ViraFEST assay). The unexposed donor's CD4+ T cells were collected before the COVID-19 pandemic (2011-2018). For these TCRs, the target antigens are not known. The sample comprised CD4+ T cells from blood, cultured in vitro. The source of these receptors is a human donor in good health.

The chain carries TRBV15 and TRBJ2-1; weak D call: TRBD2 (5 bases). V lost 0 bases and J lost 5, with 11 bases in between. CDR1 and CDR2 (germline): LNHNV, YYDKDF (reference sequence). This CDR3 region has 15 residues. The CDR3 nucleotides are TGTGCCACCAGCAGAGACCCGGGGTCCAACAATGAGCAGTTCTTC. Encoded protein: CATSRDPGSNNEQFF. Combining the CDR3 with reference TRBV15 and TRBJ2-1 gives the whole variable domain DAMVIQNPRYQVTQFGKPVTLSCSQTLNHNVMYWYQQKSSQAPKLLFHYYDKDFNNEADTPDNFQSRRPNTSFCFLDIRSPGLGDTAMYLCATSRDPGSNNEQFFGPGTRLTVL.

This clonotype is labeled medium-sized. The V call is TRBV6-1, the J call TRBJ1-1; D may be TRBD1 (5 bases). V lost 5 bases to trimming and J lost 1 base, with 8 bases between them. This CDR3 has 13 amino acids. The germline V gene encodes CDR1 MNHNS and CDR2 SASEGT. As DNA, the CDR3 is TGTGCCAGCAGTAAAACAGGGAACACTGAAGCTTTCTTT. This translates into CASSKTGNTEAFF.

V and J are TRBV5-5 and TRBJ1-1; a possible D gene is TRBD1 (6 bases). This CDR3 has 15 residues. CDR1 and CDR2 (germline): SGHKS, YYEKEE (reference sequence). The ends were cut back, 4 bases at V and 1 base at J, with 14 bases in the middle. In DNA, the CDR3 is TGTGCCAGCAGCCTCGAGTTGGACAGGAACACTGAAGCTTTCTTT. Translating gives CASSLELDRNTEAFF.

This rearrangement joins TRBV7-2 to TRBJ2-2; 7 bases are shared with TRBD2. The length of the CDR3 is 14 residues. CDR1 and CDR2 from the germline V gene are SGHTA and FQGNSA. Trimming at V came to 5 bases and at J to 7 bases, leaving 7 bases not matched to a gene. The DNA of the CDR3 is TGTGCCAGCAGCCCAAGGGACTACCGCGGGGAGCTGTTTTTT. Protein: CASSPRDYRGELFF.

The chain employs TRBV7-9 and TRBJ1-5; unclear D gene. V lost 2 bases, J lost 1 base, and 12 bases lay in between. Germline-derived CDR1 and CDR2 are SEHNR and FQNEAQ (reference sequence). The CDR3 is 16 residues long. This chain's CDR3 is CASSLFRGVSNQPQHF. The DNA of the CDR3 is TGTGCCAGCAGCTTATTTCGGGGTGTGAGCAATCAGCCCCAGCATTTT.

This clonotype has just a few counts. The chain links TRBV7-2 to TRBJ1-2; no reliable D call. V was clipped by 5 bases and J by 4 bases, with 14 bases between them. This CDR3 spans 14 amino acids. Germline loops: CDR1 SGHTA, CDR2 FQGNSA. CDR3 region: CASSQSLDSYGYTF. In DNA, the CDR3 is TGTGCCAGCAGCCAGTCACTCGATTCCTATGGCTACACCTTC.

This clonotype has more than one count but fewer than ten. This CDR3 reads CASSFMGSRFSEAFF. For the CDR3, the DNA is TGTGCCAGCAGCTTTATGGGAAGTAGGTTCTCTGAAGCTTTCTTT. The chain employs TRBV7-9 and TRBJ1-1; no firm D call. CDR1 is SEHNR and CDR2 is FQNEAQ in the germline V gene (reference sequence). The CDR3 consists of 15 residues. The ends were cut back, 3 bases at V and 6 bases at J, with 17 bases in the middle.

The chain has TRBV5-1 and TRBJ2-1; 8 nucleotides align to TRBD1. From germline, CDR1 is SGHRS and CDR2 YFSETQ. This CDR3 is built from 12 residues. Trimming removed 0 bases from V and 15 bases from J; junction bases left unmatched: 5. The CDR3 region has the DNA TGCGCCAGCAGCTTGGCGGCCGGACAGGGGTTCTTC. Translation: CASSLAAGQGFF.

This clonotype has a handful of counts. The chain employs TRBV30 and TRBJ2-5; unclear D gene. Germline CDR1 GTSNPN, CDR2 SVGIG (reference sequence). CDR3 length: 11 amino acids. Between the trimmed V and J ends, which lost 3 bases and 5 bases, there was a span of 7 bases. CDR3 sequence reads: CAWSEGETQYF. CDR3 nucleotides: TGTGCCTGGAGCGAAGGGGAGACCCAGTACTTC.

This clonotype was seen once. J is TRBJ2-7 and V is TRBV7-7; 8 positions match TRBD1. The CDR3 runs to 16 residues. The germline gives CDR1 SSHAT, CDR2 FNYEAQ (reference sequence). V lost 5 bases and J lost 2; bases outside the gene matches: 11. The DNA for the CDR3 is TGTGCCAGCAGCCCCCTGGCGACAGGGGACACCTACGAGCAGTACTTC. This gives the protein CASSPLATGDTYEQYF. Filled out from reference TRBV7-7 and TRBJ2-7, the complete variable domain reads GAGVSQSPRYKVTKRGQDVTLRCDPISSHATLYWYQQALGQGPEFLTYFNYEAQPDKSGLPSDRFSAERPEGSISTLTIQRTEQRDSAMYRCASSPLATGDTYEQYFGPGTRLTVT.

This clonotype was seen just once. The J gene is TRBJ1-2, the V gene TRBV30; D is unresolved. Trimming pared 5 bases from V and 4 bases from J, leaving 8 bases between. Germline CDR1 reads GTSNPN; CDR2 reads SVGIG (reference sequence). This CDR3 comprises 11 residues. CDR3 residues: CAWDHGYGYTF. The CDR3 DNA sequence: TGTGCCTGGGACCACGGCTATGGCTACACCTTC.

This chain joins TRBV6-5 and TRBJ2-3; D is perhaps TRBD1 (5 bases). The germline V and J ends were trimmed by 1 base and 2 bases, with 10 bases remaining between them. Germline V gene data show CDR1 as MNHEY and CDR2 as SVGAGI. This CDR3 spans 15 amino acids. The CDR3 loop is CASSYFWGTTDTQYF. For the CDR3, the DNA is TGTGCCAGCAGTTACTTCTGGGGCACCACAGATACGCAGTATTTT.

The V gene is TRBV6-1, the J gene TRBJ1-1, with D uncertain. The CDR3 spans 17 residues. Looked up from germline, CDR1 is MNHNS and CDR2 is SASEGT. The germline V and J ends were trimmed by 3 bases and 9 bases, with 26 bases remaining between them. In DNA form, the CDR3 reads TGTGCCAGCAGTGACCGGCCCGAATCGTTTCTAGAAGGGAAAGCTTTCTTT. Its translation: CASSDRPESFLEGKAFF.

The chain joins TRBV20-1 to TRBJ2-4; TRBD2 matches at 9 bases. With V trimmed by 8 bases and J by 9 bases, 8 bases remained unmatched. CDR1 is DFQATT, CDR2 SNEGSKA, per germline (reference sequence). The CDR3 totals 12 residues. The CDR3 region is CSSGGLTSIQYF. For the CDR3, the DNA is TGCAGTAGCGGGGGGTTAACCAGCATTCAGTACTTC.

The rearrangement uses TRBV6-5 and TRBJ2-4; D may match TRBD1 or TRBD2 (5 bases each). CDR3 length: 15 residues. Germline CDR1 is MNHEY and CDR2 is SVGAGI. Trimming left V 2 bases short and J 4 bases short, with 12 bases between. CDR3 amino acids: CASSYTWDGKNIQYF. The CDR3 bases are TGTGCCAGCAGTTACACTTGGGACGGGAAAAACATTCAGTACTTC.

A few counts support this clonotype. The CDR3: CASSLYGGTQYF. CDR3 sequence (DNA): TGTGCCAGCAGTTTATACGGGGGGACCCAGTACTTC. The chain links TRBV27 to TRBJ2-5; tentative D call: TRBD2 (6 bases). Trimming cost V 1 base and J 7 bases, with 7 bases left between them. There are 12 residues in the CDR3. Germline V lookup: CDR1 MNHEY, CDR2 SMNVEV (reference sequence).

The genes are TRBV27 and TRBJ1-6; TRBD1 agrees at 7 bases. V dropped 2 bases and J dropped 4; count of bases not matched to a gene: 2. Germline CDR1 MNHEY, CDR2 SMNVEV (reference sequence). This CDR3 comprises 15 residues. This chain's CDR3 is CASSLAGGYNSPLHF. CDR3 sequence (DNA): TGTGCCAGCAGTTTAGCAGGGGGTTATAATTCACCCCTCCACTTT.

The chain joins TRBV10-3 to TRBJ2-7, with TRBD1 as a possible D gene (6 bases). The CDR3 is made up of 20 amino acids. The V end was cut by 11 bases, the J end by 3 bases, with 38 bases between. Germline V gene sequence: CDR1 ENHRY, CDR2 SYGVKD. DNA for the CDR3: TGTGCCGTTCTCACCTCACTCTATGACAGGCCCGACGCCATCTACTACGAGCAGTACTTC. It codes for CAVLTSLYDRPDAIYYEQYF.

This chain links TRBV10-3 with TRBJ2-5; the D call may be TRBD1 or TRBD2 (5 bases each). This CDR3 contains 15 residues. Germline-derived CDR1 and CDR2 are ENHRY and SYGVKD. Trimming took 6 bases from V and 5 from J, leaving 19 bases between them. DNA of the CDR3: TGTGCCATCAGGACCGGACGGGGCTATCGGGAGACCCAGTACTTC. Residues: CAIRTGRGYRETQYF.

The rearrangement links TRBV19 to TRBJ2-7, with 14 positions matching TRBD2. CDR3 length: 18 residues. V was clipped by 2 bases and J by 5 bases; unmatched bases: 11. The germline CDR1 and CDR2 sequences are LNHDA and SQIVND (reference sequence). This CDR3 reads CASSIKGTSGSGAHEQYF. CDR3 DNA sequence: TGTGCCAGTAGTATAAAAGGGACTAGCGGGAGTGGCGCCCACGAGCAGTACTTC. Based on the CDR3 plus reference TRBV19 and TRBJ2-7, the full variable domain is DGGITQSPKYLFRKEGQNVTLSCEQNLNHDAMYWYRQDPGQGLRLIYYSQIVNDFQKGDIAEGYSVSREKKESFPLTVTSAQKNPTAFYLCASSIKGTSGSGAHEQYFGPGTRLTVT.

CDR3 sequence reads: CASSPPLRSGDEQFF. CDR3 nucleotides: TGTGCCAGCAGCCCCCCTTTGCGGTCCGGGGATGAGCAGTTCTTC. The V and J genes are TRBV7-2 and TRBJ2-1, with D maybe TRBD2 (5 bases). Germline CDR1 and CDR2: SGHTA and FQGNSA. V gave up 5 bases and J gave up 8 bases, with 19 bases separating them. The CDR3 runs to 15 residues.

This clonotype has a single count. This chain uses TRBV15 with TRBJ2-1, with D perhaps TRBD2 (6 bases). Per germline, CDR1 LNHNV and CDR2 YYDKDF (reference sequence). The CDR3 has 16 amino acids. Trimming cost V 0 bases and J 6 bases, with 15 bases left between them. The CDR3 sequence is CATSRDRTLAGNEQFF. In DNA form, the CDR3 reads TGTGCCACCAGCAGAGATCGGACACTAGCCGGCAATGAGCAGTTCTTC.

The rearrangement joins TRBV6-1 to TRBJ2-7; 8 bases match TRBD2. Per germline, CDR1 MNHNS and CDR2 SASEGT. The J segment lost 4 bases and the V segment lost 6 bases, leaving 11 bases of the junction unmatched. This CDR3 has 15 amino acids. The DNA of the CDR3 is TGTGCCAGCAGATCCGGGGGGGCAGGGATATACGAGCAGTACTTC. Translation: CASRSGGAGIYEQYF.